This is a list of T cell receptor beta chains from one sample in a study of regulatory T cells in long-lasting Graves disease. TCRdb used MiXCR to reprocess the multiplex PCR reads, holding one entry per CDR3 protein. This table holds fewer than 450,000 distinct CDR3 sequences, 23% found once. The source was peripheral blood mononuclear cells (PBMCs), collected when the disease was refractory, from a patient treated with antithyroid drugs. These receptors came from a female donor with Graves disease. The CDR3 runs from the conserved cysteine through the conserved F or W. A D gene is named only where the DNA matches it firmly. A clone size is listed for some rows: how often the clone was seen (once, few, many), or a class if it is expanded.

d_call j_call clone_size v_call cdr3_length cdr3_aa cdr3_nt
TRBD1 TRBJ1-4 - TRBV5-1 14 CASSRDRGGEKLFF TGCGCCAGCAGCCGAGACAGGGGTGGTGAAAAACTGTTTTTT
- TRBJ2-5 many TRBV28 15 CASSPTRGVSETQYF TGTGCCAGCAGTCCCACCAGAGGCGTCTCGGAGACCCAGTACTTC
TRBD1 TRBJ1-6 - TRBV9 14 CASSARQGGSPLHF TGTGCCAGCAGCGCCCGACAGGGGGGTTCACCCCTCCACTTT
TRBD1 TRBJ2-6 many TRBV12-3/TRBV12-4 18 CASDRGDRGRAGANVLTF TGTGCCAGCGATCGGGGGGACAGGGGGCGTGCTGGGGCCAACGTCCTGACTTTC
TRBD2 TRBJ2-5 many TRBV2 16 CASSDGTSGNQETQYF TGTGCCAGCAGTGACGGGACTAGCGGGAACCAAGAGACCCAGTACTTC
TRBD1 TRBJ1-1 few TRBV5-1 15 CASSPGTGTTGEAFF TGCGCCAGCAGCCCCGGGACAGGGACCACCGGTGAAGCTTTCTTT
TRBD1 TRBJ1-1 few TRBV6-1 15 CASSPPDRANTEAFF TGTGCCAGCAGCCCGCCGGACAGGGCGAACACTGAAGCTTTCTTT
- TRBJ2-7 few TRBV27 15 CASSFGVEGSYEQYF TGTGCCAGCAGTTTCGGGGTTGAAGGGTCCTACGAGCAGTACTTC
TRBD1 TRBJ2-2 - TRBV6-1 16 CASSEARGQATGELFF TGTGCCAGCAGTGAAGCCCGTGGACAGGCTACCGGGGAGCTGTTTTTT
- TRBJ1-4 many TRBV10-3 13 CAISVGQLEKLFF TGTGCCATCAGTGTAGGGCAGCTTGAAAAACTGTTTTTT
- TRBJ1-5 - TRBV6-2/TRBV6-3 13 CASRGPGNQPQHF TGTGCCAGCAGAGGACCGGGCAATCAGCCCCAGCATTTT
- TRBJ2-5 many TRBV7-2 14 CASSLGRGQETQYF TGTGCCAGCAGCTTAGGTAGAGGGCAAGAGACCCAGTACTTC
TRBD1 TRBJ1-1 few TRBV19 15 CASSPLQTGETEAFF TGTGCCAGTAGTCCCTTGCAGACAGGGGAGACTGAAGCTTTCTTT
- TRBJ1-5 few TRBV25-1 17 CASSESRGTGSNQPQHF TGTGCCAGCAGTGAATCCCGGGGGACCGGTAGCAATCAGCCCCAGCATTTT
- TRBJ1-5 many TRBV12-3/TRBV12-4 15 CASSLAGEDNQPQHF TGTGCCAGCAGTTTAGCGGGGGAAGACAATCAGCCCCAGCATTTT
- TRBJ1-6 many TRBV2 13 CASSATGNSPLHF TGTGCCAGCAGCGCAACAGGGAATTCACCCCTCCACTTT
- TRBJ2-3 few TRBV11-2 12 CASSTSTDTQYF TGTGCCAGCAGTACTAGCACAGATACGCAGTATTTT
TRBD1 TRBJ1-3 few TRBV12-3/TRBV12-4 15 CASSRTGGSGNTIYF TGTGCCAGCAGTCGCACAGGGGGCTCTGGAAACACCATATATTTT
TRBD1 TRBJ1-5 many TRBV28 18 CASSTGGASSYSNQPQHF TGTGCCAGCAGTACAGGGGGTGCTTCCTCTTATAGCAATCAGCCCCAGCATTTT
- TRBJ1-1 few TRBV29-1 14 CSVEGLGSSTEAFF TGCAGCGTTGAGGGCTTGGGGTCAAGCACTGAAGCTTTCTTT
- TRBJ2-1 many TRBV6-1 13 CASSLSNYNEQFF TGTGCCAGCAGCCTAAGTAATTACAATGAGCAGTTCTTC
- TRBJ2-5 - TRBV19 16 CASRDHSQRMEGTQYF TGTGCCAGTAGAGACCACTCCCAGAGAATGGAGGGGACCCAGTACTTC
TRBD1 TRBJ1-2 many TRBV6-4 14 CASSRTGEGYGYTF TGTGCCAGCAGCCGGACAGGGGAAGGCTATGGCTACACCTTC
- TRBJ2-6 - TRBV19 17 CASSPRWLNSGANVLTF TGTGCCAGTAGTCCTCGGTGGCTAAACTCTGGGGCCAACGTCCTGACTTTC
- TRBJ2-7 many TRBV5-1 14 CASREVFGGYEQYF TGCGCCAGCAGGGAAGTGTTCGGGGGATACGAGCAGTACTTC
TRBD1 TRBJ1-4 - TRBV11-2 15 CASSPRTGPNEKLFF TGTGCCAGCAGCCCTCGGACAGGGCCTAATGAAAAACTGTTTTTT
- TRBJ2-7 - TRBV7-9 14 CASGDRQDYYEQYF TGTGCCAGCGGCGATAGACAGGACTACTACGAGCAGTACTTC
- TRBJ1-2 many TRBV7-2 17 CASSRLQDKANFYGYTF TGTGCCAGCAGCCGACTACAAGATAAGGCTAATTTCTATGGCTACACCTTC
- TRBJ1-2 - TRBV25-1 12 CAPSGTAYGYTF TGTGCCCCCTCCGGGACGGCCTATGGCTACACCTTC
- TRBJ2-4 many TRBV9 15 CASSVDSVSKNIQYF TGTGCCAGCAGCGTAGATAGCGTCTCCAAAAACATTCAGTACTTC
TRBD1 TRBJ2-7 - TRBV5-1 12 CASSVTGIEQYF TGCGCCAGCAGCGTGACAGGGATCGAGCAGTACTTC
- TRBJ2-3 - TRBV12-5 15 CASGLGSLTGDTQYF TGTGCTAGTGGTTTAGGGAGTCTCACAGGAGATACGCAGTATTTT
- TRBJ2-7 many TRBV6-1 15 CASSEEEQRVYEQYF TGTGCCAGCAGTGAAGAAGAACAGAGGGTCTACGAGCAGTACTTC
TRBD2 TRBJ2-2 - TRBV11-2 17 CASSPDSGRAGLGELFF TGTGCCAGCAGCCCAGATAGCGGGAGGGCCGGGCTCGGGGAGCTGTTTTTT
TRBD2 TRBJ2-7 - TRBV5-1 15 CAGSVTGGTIGEQYF TGCGCCGGCAGCGTAACGGGGGGGACAATAGGGGAGCAGTACTTC
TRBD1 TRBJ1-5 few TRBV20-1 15 CSARGGAGGIQPQHF TGCAGTGCTAGGGGAGGGGCAGGGGGTATTCAGCCCCAGCATTTT
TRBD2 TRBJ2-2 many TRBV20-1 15 CSAKKGLAGTGELFF TGCAGTGCTAAAAAGGGACTAGCGGGCACCGGGGAGCTGTTTTTT
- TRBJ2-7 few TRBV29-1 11 CSVATSYEQYF TGCAGCGTGGCGACTAGCTACGAGCAGTACTTC
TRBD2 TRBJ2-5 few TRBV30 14 CAADLSGREETQYF TGTGCCGCCGACCTTAGCGGGAGGGAAGAGACCCAGTACTTC
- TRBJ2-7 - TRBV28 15 CATKTPRAPGYEQYF TGTGCCACCAAGACCCCCCGCGCCCCCGGATACGAGCAGTACTTC
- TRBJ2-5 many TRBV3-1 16 CASSHPGRVNQETQYF TGTGCCAGCAGCCATCCCGGACGCGTGAACCAAGAGACCCAGTACTTC
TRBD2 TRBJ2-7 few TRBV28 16 CASSWGLAGVNYEQYF TGTGCCAGCAGTTGGGGACTAGCGGGAGTGAATTACGAGCAGTACTTC
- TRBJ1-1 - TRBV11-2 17 CASYSVLKPGLNTEAFF TGTGCCAGCTACTCCGTTCTGAAGCCCGGATTAAACACTGAAGCTTTCTTT
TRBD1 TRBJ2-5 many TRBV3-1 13 CASSDRVSETQYF TGTGCCAGCAGCGACAGGGTTTCGGAGACCCAGTACTTC
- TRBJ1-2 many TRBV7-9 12 CASSLDNYGYTF TGTGCCAGCAGCTTAGATAACTATGGCTACACCTTC
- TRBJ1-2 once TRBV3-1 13 CASSRKAGPNYTF TGTGCCAGCAGCCGGAAAGCGGGCCCAAACTACACCTTC
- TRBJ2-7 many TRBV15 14 CATSREAGASEQYF TGTGCCACCAGCAGAGAGGCAGGGGCCAGCGAGCAGTACTTC
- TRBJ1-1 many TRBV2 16 CASSEARGGLDTEAFF TGTGCCAGCAGTGAAGCGCGGGGGGGGCTTGACACTGAAGCTTTCTTT
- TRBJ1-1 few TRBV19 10 CASQATEAFF TGTGCCAGTCAAGCCACTGAAGCTTTCTTT
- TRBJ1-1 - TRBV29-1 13 CSVERGSNTEAFF TGCAGCGTTGAACGGGGTTCGAACACTGAAGCTTTCTTT
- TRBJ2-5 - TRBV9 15 CASGLTSGDSETQYF TGTGCCAGCGGGTTGACTAGTGGGGACTCAGAGACCCAGTACTTC
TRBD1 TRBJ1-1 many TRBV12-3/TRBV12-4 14 CASIKDRGSTEAFF TGTGCCAGCATCAAGGACAGGGGGAGCACTGAAGCTTTCTTT
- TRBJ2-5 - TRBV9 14 CASSAGRVGGTQYF TGTGCCAGCAGCGCGGGACGGGTCGGGGGGACCCAGTACTTC
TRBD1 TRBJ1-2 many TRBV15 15 CATSYLPDRVWGYTF TGTGCCACCAGCTACCTCCCGGACAGGGTCTGGGGCTACACCTTC
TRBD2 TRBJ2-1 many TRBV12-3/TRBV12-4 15 CASSQTSGPYNEQFF TGTGCCAGCAGCCAAACTAGCGGACCCTACAATGAGCAGTTCTTC
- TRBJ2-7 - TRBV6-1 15 CASSELGGDSYEQYF TGTGCCAGCAGTGAATTAGGTGGCGACTCCTACGAGCAGTACTTC
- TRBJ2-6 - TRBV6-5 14 CASSYDSGANVLTF TGTGCCAGCAGTTATGACTCTGGGGCCAACGTCCTGACTTTC
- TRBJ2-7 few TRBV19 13 CASHTGGRYEQYF TGTGCCAGTCATACAGGAGGAAGGTACGAGCAGTACTTC